This T cell receptor beta chain was retrieved from a study of blood T cell repertoires in COVID-19. Turning to the study itself: Samples came from the United States, Italy and Spain, spanning acute and convalescent COVID-19.

Germline lookup yields CDR1 SGDLS and CDR2 YYNGEE. V lost 3 bases and J lost 1, with 12 bases in between. This CDR3 contains 15 residues. TCRdb keeps only in-frame clones here, not all; method: immunoSEQ multiplex PCR. The sample lists 150,000 to 200,000 clones, roughly nine tenths occurring once. This clone was detected only a few times. The chain has TRBV9 and TRBJ2-3, with a possible D match to TRBD2 (6 bases). The origin of this receptor is a woman in her sixties with COVID-19, enrolled during active disease. Sequencing input: peripheral blood. The CDR3 DNA reads as TGTGCCAGCAGCGGGGGACTTCCTGGCACAGATACGCAGTATTTT. It specifies CASSGGLPGTDTQYF. Combining the CDR3 with reference TRBV9 and TRBJ2-3 gives the whole variable domain DSGVTQTPKHLITATGQRVTLRCSPRSGDLSVYWYQQSLDQGLQFLIQYYNGEERAKGNILERFSAQQFPDLHSELNLSSLELGDSALYFCASSGGLPGTDTQYFGPGTRLTVL.